This T cell receptor (beta chain) is drawn from a study of cytomegalovirus exposure and HLA in healthy donors (dated by TCRdb to 2016 to 2017). Background for the entire study: In an earlier analysis of 450 to 750 of the donors, 250 to 300 Gb of sequence data and approximately 120 million unique TCR beta sequences from 180 million or so T cells were reported. About 300 gigabases of sequencing data and around 90 million unique TCR sequences made up an early release that covered 500 to 650 HLA-typed donors. HLA typing included class I and class II loci at four-digit resolution. Rather than using new phenotypic data, the later analysis identified candidate immune exposures from TCR beta sequences and from how often those sequences occurred across donors. Every repertoire in the discovery cohort had been generated on one and the same sequencing platform. An earlier analysis of around 580 of the donors used high-throughput TCR beta sequencing to judge whether each TCR beta V gene segment behaved as functional or pseudogenic. The study profiled the T cell repertoires of around 700 subjects by immunosequencing and related them to cytomegalovirus serostatus. The number of typed donors differed by locus: roughly 620-630 for A, B, C, DRB1 and DQB1; 500 to 550 for DQA1; approximately 600 for DPA1; and about 470 for DPB1. The study aimed to test whether cataloging public T cell receptors could reveal signatures of past pathogen exposure. The study combined high-throughput TCR immunosequencing, statistical association of individual TCRs with disease status, and machine learning to predict cytomegalovirus infection status. Besides the first cohort of roughly 660 subjects, a separate validation cohort made up of some 110 different subjects was used. A few DR-DQ haplotypes were treated as single units for association and clustering because of strong linkage in the cohort. A later genetic analysis took genome-wide SNP genotypes for about 55% of the roughly 670 donors and used that subset as a discovery cohort. Across around 400 genotyped donors of the cohort, an average of about 220,000 unique TCR beta nucleotide sequences per donor were sequenced, and roughly a sixth of those sequences were non-productive. In a later analysis, previously published TCR beta repertoires from several hundred donors were re-analyzed and high-resolution HLA genotyping was added so that TCR occurrence patterns could be studied. Of the 398 genotyped donors, approximately 83% fell in the genetic ancestry cluster associated with self-reported Caucasian donors. Donor age, sex, ethnicity and CMV serostatus were compiled together with the repertoire data. General conclusions and limits of the study: Assigning TCR associations to individual alleles was difficult when HLA alleles, especially DR and DQ, strongly co-occurred. For the cohort, immune exposure information was limited to CMV serostatus. A later analysis found that TCR association rates varied across HLA loci, with DRB1 alleles showing the most associated TCRs and HLA-C alleles the fewest. Presence/absence analyses assumed roughly uniform sequencing depth across donors, an assumption that may not hold. The study listed around 160 TCR beta chains as associated with cytomegalovirus. Some IMGT-functional V segments, including TRBV6-2 and TRBV6-3, could not be distinguished by the 87-base-pair reads and were therefore excluded. In a later analysis, most CMV-associated TCR beta chains were found to appear HLA-restricted, with HLA associations seemingly driven largely by CMV exposure. A group of highly shared sequence variants was considered likely to be a technical artifact of the sequencing pipeline. The earlier analysis of some 560 of the donors excluded roughly 17 rarely observed V segments, including chromosome 9 orphons, because counts were too low. In an earlier analysis of some 540 of the donors, most TCR beta V segments appeared in productive rearrangements about 87% or about 30% of the time, broadly matching IMGT annotations. Specific HLA alleles were associated with roughly 17,000 TCR beta sequences at a false discovery rate of 0.05 in a later analysis. In vitro tests confirmed that a few of the cytomegalovirus-associated TCR beta chains recognize cytomegalovirus antigens. Across donors, most TCR sequences were observed very rarely, whereas some public TCRs were present in many individuals. In a later analysis, HLA-associated TCR beta chains showed more clonal expansion and lower generation probabilities than non-associated chains that were equally common. It was suggested by the authors that the approach could potentially be generalized to other disease states and immunological phenotypes. Correlated functional status among segregating V segments might reflect linkage disequilibrium, but an unknown experimental factor could not be ruled out. In a later genetic analysis, a missense DCLRE1C variant was associated with V-gene and J-gene trimming of TCR beta chains, and the association was replicated in an independent cohort. A further reported finding was that TCR beta sequences accurately predicted the HLA-A and HLA-B alleles for most subjects in the first cohort. In both the original and validation cohorts, the classifier was reported to diagnose cytomegalovirus status with high specificity and sensitivity. In this cohort, only TCR beta chains were sequenced, and detectable features were limited by the absence of alpha or paired-chain data. Because HLA typing was missing for some donors at each locus, association tests included only the typed subset. Compared with the 666-donor mean, donors in an Asian-associated ancestry cluster had fewer N-insertions in productive TCRs, according to a later genetic analysis. A later analysis reported that several top co-occurrence clusters appeared linked to parvovirus B19, influenza, CMV and Epstein-Barr virus.

As concerns this clone: Its binding antigen is unknown. No per-base quality is available; no much larger clone lies one base away.

The cohort comprised 666 healthy bone marrow donors. At the time of sampling, every cohort member was nominally healthy, though immune exposures that went unrecorded were likely present. The donor was CMV seronegative and was included in the group of several hundred seronegative cohort members. A peripheral blood sample was provided by each donor, and peripheral blood mononuclear cells were used for TCR beta sequencing. Genomic DNA extraction from the blood cell samples was performed with the Qiagen DNeasy Blood Extraction Kit. The library was produced with the immunoSEQ multiplex PCR assay. A mixture of 60 forward primers for TCR Vbeta segments and 13 reverse primers for TCR Jbeta segments was used in the multiplex PCR. The CDR3 region of rearranged TCR beta genes was amplified from genomic DNA by a multiplex PCR assay. The Illumina HiSeq System was used to sequence the amplified TCR beta libraries as 87-base-pair reads. Turning to the authors' computational methods: Across the 700 or so repertoires, a later analysis counted roughly 84 million unique TCR beta chains, around 11 million of which were shared by at least two donors. Raw reads were error-corrected and collapsed into unique sequences by a nearest-neighbor algorithm in which closely related sequences were merged to remove PCR and sequencing errors. Alignment of CDR3 sequences to IMGT reference sequences was used to assign V, D and J gene segments. Each retained sequence needed at least a six-nucleotide match to both a V gene segment and a J gene segment. A rearrangement was called productive if the CDR3 had no stop codons and remained in frame with V and J, and every other rearrangement was called non-productive. Following IMGT convention, CDR3 was defined as the stretch from the second conserved V-encoded cysteine to the conserved J-encoded phenylalanine. Sequences without an unambiguous match to a single V gene segment were excluded from the earlier analysis of about 600 of the donors. An earlier analysis of a few hundred of the donors called V segments functional above 56.7% productive rearrangements and segregating when the between-donor standard deviation exceeded 5%. A statistical classification framework was developed to diagnose cytomegalovirus status using the catalog of TCR beta chain sequences. In a later analysis, V and J genes were assigned by comparing TCR nucleotide sequences against IMGT/GENE-DB human TR gene sequences. A later analysis assigned CDR3 sequences and most-parsimonious VDJ recombination scenarios with the TCRdist pipeline. In a later analysis, every TCR beta chain was defined by the combination of its CDR3 amino acid sequence and its V-gene family, and reads without a unique V-gene family were dropped. A later analysis removed over 500 highly shared, low-generation-probability nucleotide sequences to deal with suspected cross-contamination and a sequencing artifact. In a later analysis, a clonal expansion index for each public chain was calculated from normalized within-repertoire ranks of inferred template counts. A later analysis computed generation probabilities with a VDJ recombination model fitted to out-of-frame rearrangements, and checked the results against IGoR. In a later analysis, TCR-TCR, TCR-HLA and TCR-CMV co-occurrence was scored with hypergeometric tests, and a repertoire-size bias correction was applied to TCR pairs. A later analysis estimated false discovery rates by permuting HLA or CMV assignments 20 times. In a later analysis, co-occurring TCRs were grouped using DBSCAN, with TCRdist sequence similarity added in when clustering inside HLA-allele-positive subsets. Repertoires with fewer than 30,000 or more than 120,000 public chains were left out of co-occurrence clustering, as were several repertoires with anomalous nucleotide sharing. Here the immuneACCESS table is served through TCRdb, limited to in-frame sequences with V and J called. Missing clones are a known gap in these copies; in checked studies unresolved V genes cover under half, and the rest lacks a known reason. That table furnishes V, J and clone size, whereas the DNA furnished D and trimming. Here the sample has about 100,000 clones; approximately 85% occur a single time. 3% to 5% of the sample comes from the top ten.

The CDR3 goes from the cysteine to the phenylalanine over 13 residues. The read is trimmed to its CDR3 DNA, 39 bases read in frame from base 1. CDR1 and CDR2 (MNHEY, SMNVEV) derive from the germline V gene (reference sequence). V trim: 8 bases; J trim: 3 bases; unmatched bases: 5. The specimen sequenced was PBMCs. The sequence derives from a man aged 30 to 45 in good health and CMV-seronegative. Here the chain combines TRBV27 and TRBJ2-7, with 9 bases aligning to TRBD2. The DNA reads TGTGCCAGCTCGGGACTAGCCTTCTACGAGCAGTACTTC. It translates to CASSGLAFYEQYF.